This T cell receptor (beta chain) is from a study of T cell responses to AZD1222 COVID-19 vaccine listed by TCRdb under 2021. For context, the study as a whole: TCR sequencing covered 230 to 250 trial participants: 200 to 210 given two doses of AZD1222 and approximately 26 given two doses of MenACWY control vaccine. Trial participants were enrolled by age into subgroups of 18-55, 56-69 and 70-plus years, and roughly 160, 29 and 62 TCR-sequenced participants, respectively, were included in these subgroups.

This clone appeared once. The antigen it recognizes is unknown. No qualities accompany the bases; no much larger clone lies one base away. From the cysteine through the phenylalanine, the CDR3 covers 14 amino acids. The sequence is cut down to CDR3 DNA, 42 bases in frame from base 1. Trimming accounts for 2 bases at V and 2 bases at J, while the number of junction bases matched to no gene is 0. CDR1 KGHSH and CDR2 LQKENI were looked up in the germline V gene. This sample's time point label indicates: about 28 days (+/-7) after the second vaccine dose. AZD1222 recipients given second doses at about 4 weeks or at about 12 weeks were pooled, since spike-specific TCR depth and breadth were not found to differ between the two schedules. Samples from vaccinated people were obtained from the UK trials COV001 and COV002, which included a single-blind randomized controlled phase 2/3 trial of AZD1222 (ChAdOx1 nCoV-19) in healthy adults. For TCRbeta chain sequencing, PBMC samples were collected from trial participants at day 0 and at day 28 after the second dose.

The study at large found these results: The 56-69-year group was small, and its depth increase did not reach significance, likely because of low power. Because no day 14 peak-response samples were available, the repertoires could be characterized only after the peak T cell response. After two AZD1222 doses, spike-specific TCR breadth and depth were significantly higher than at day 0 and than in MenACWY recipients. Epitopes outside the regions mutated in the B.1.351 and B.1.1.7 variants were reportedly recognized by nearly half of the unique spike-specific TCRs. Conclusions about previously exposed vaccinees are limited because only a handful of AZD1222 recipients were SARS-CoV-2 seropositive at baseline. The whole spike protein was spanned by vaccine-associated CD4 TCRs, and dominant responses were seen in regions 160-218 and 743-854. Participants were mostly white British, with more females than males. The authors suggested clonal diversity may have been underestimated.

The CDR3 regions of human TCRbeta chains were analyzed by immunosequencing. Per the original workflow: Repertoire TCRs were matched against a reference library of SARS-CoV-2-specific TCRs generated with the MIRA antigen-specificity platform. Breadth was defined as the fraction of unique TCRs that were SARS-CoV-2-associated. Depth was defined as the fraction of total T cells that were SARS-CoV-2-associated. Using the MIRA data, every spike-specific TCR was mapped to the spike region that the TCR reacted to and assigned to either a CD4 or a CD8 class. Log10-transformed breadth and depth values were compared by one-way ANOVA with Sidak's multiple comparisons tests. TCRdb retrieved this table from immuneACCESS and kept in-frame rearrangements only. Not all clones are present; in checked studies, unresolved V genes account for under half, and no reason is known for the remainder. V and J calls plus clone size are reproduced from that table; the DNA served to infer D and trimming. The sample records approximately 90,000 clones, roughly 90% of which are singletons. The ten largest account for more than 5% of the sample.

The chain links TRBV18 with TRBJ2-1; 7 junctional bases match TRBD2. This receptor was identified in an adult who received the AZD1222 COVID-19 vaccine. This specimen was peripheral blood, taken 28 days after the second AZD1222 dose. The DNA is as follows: TGTGCCAGCTCACCAGGGGGGGCCTACAATGAGCAGTTCTTC. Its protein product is CASSPGGAYNEQFF. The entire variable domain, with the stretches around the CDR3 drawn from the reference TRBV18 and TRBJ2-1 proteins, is NAGVMQNPRHLVRRRGQEARLRCSPMKGHSHVYWYRQLPEEGLKFMVYLQKENIIDESGMPKERFSAEFPKEGPSILRIQQVVRGDSAAYFCASSPGGAYNEQFFGPGTRLTVL.